These 17 T cell receptor beta chains came from one sample sequenced in a study of siplizumab effects on memory and regulatory T cells. Researchers cocultured the mixed lymphocyte reaction cells at 37°C for five to six days. Their antigens remain unidentified. Data came from immunoSEQ multiplex PCR; TCRdb stores just in-frame clones and leaves some out. The table records over 10,000 clones, less than 40% of them present only once. The specimen was CFSE-low (dividing) CD8+ T cells sorted from an allogeneic mixed lymphocyte reaction. The origin of the receptors is a human donor in good health; the cells came from an allogeneic mixed lymphocyte reaction.

Judged by abundance, this clone is medium-sized. The chain has TRBV4-1 and TRBJ2-3; a weak D match, TRBD1 (5 bases). The ends were cut back, 6 bases at V and 5 bases at J, with 12 bases in the middle. The germline V gene has CDR1 MGHRA and CDR2 YSYEKL. The CDR3 runs 13 residues. The CDR3 reads CASRVQGQDTQYF. As DNA, the CDR3 is TGCGCCAGCAGAGTGCAGGGTCAAGATACGCAGTATTTT.

The chain carries TRBV7-6 and TRBJ2-1; 7 positions match TRBD2. The CDR3 covers 16 residues. Germline CDR1 reads SGHVS; CDR2 reads FNYEAQ. Germline trimming cut 5 bases from V and 7 bases from J; bases unmatched to any gene: 14. The CDR3 region is CASSDSGRESKNEQFF. CDR3 DNA: TGTGCCAGCAGCGATTCGGGGCGGGAGAGCAAGAATGAGCAGTTCTTC.

By sample fraction, this clone is medium-sized. The chain joins TRBV7-9 to TRBJ1-4, with a possible D match to TRBD1 (5 bases). The CDR3 runs to 15 residues. Looked up from germline, CDR1 is SEHNR and CDR2 is FQNEAQ (reference sequence). V was trimmed by 1 base and J by 8 bases, leaving 14 bases between them. CDR3 coding DNA: TGTGCCAGCAGCTTAGGGGACGGCCTATGGGAAAAACTGTTTTTT. Protein product: CASSLGDGLWEKLFF.

The chain recombines TRBV23-1 with TRBJ2-5; TRBD2 matches 12 bases. TRBV23-1 is an ORF; its function is uncertain. The V and J ends lost 0 bases and 3 bases, in that order; junction bases with no gene match: 8. There are 18 residues in the CDR3. CDR3 loop: CASSQSPSGGAGEETQYF. In DNA, the CDR3 is TGCGCCAGCAGTCAATCACCTAGCGGGGGGGCCGGTGAAGAGACCCAGTACTTC.

The rearrangement links TRBV13 to TRBJ1-2, with D possibly being TRBD1 (5 bases). Looked up from germline, CDR1 is PRHDT and CDR2 is FYEKMQ (reference sequence). The V end lost 0 bases, the J end lost 4 bases, and 12 bases lay between the germline ends. The length of the CDR3 is 15 residues. The CDR3 loop reads CASSLGMRQSYGYTF. Written as DNA, the CDR3 is TGTGCCAGCAGCTTAGGTATGCGACAGAGCTATGGCTACACCTTC.

Ten or more counts support this clone. The CDR3 loop reads CASSGDRGNSPLHF. The CDR3 nucleotides are TGTGCCAGCAGCGGAGACAGGGGAAATTCACCCCTCCACTTT. This chain uses TRBV5-8 with TRBJ1-6; 8 bases line up with TRBD1. The CDR3 extends over 14 amino acids. Germline assignment: CDR1 SGHTS and CDR2 YDEGEE. The ends lost 4 bases at V and 7 bases at J; junction bases unmatched: 4.

This clone came up a few times. This sequence joins TRBV5-6 and TRBJ1-1; possibly TRBD1 for D (5 bases). V lost 2 bases and J lost 4, with 9 bases in between. There are 13 residues in the CDR3. From germline, CDR1 is SGHDT and CDR2 YYEEEE. CDR3 region: CASSFWGGTEAFF. The CDR3 DNA reads TGTGCCAGCAGCTTTTGGGGGGGCACTGAAGCTTTCTTT.

The genes are TRBV5-4 and TRBJ2-7, with D perhaps matching TRBD1 or TRBD2 (5 bases each). CDR1 and CDR2 (germline): SGHNT, YYREEE (reference sequence). Trimming removed 4 bases from V and 4 bases from J, with 12 bases in between. The CDR3 extends over 13 amino acids. The CDR3 spells CASSGDDSYEQYF. DNA for the CDR3: TGTGCCAGCAGCGGGGACGACAGTTACGAGCAGTACTTC.

This chain uses TRBV7-9 with TRBJ2-6; no clear D gene. Per germline, CDR1 SEHNR and CDR2 FQNEAQ (reference sequence). The CDR3 sequence is 15 residues long. V dropped 4 bases and J dropped 1 base, with 8 bases sitting between them. CDR3 bases: TGTGCCAGCAGCTCCCATTTTTCTGGGGCCAACGTCCTGACTTTC. It translates to CASSSHFSGANVLTF.

The chain has TRBV27 and TRBJ2-7; 8 bases line up with TRBD2. Germline V lookup: CDR1 MNHEY, CDR2 SMNVEV (reference sequence). The junction had 6 bases not matched to a gene; V was cut back by 8 bases and J by 3 bases. CDR3 length: 13 residues. CDR3 DNA sequence: TGTGCCAGCGGACGGGAGGGTGGCTACGAGCAGTACTTC. As protein: CASGREGGYEQYF.

The CDR3 sequence is CAWSFGGGYEQYF. In DNA form, the CDR3 reads TGTGCCTGGAGCTTTGGCGGGGGCTACGAGCAGTACTTC. The V gene is TRBV30, the J gene TRBJ2-7; 7 positions agree with TRBD2. Germline lookup yields CDR1 GTSNPN and CDR2 SVGIG (reference sequence). Germline trimming cut 3 bases from V and 3 bases from J; bases unmatched to any gene: 5. This CDR3 spans 13 amino acids. The entire variable domain, with the rest obtained from reference TRBV30 and TRBJ2-7, is as follows: SQTIHQWPATLVQPVGSPLSLECTVEGTSNPNLYWYRQAAGRGLQLLFYSVGIGQISSEVPQNLSASRPQDRQFILSSKKLLLSDSGFYLCAWSFGGGYEQYFGPGTRLTVT.

CDR3 nucleotide sequence: TGTGCCAGCAGCGTAGTTAGTGGGAATGAGCAGTTCTTC. Translated, it gives CASSVVSGNEQFF. The V call is TRBV9, the J call TRBJ2-1; D is unresolved. Germline CDR1 SGDLS, CDR2 YYNGEE. This CDR3 has 13 residues. Trimming stripped 0 bases from V and 7 bases from J, with 8 bases between.

CDR3 coding DNA: TGTGCCAGCAGCTTGGAGAGCACAGATACGCAGTATTTT. Translated: CASSLESTDTQYF. This chain uses TRBV5-6 with TRBJ2-3; D gene uncertain. CDR1 and CDR2 from the germline V gene are SGHDT and YYEEEE. The CDR3 loop spans 13 amino acids. Deletions cut 0 bases from V and 0 bases from J, with 2 bases between. The full variable domain, with the rest looked up from reference TRBV5-6 and TRBJ2-3, is DAGVTQSPTHLIKTRGQQVTLRCSPKSGHDTVSWYQQALGQGPQFIFQYYEEEERQRGNFPDRFSGHQFPNYSSELNVNALLLGDSALYLCASSLESTDTQYFGPGTRLTVL.

This clone qualifies as medium-sized (0.01 to 0.1%). CDR3 protein: CASSQGSGMLNYGYTF. In nucleotides, the CDR3 is TGCGCCAGCAGCCAAGGATCGGGAATGCTAAACTATGGCTACACCTTC. The chain links TRBV4-1 to TRBJ1-2, with unresolved D. The CDR3 spans 16 residues. Germline CDR1 reads MGHRA; CDR2 reads YSYEKL. V was shortened by 1 base and J by 2 bases, with 14 bases between the two germline ends.

The chain is built from TRBV11-3 and TRBJ1-1; D ambiguous. Germline lookup yields CDR1 SGHNT and CDR2 YENEEA. The V gene lost 0 bases and the J gene lost 0 bases, with 8 bases spanning the gap. This CDR3 is 15 amino acids long. CDR3 in amino acids: CASSLDARMNTEAFF. CDR3 DNA: TGTGCCAGCAGCTTAGATGCCAGGATGAACACTGAAGCTTTCTTT.

This clone is medium-sized in the sample. The chain has TRBV15 and TRBJ1-1; D call uncertain. CDR1 LNHNV and CDR2 YYDKDF come from the germline V gene (reference sequence). V dropped 1 base and J dropped 0 bases, with 9 bases sitting between them. The CDR3 has 15 residues. The CDR3 region has the DNA TGTGCCACCAGCAGAGGTCCAGTCATGAACACTGAAGCTTTCTTT. As protein: CATSRGPVMNTEAFF.

The table lists this clone with a few counts. J is TRBJ1-1 and V is TRBV6-4; D gene uncertain. The CDR3 is made up of 13 amino acids. V shed 5 bases and J shed 0 bases, with 7 bases lying between them. In germline, CDR1 is MRHNA, CDR2 SNTAGT. The CDR3 coding sequence is TGTGCCAGCAGTTTAACAATGAACACTGAAGCTTTCTTT. This translates into CASSLTMNTEAFF.